This T cell receptor (beta chain) is drawn from a study of early T cells in non-severe SARS-CoV-2 infection (dated by TCRdb to about 2021). Some background on the complete study: TCR sequencing used bulk RNA from unsorted whole blood, so alpha and beta chains could not be paired. Paper-wide results and their limitations: VDJdb matching was skewed toward anti-spike CD8 responses, so virus-specific expansions were likely underestimated and private and CD4 specificities were missed.

Trimming takes 5 bases off V and 0 bases off J; junction bases not matched to a gene: 4. From the cysteine up to the phenylalanine, the CDR3 has a length of 14 residues. This entry keeps only the CDR3 DNA: 42 bases, framed from base 1. CDR1 is given as SGHNT and CDR2 as YENEEA, both from the germline V gene. Libraries were constructed by 5' RACE. This sample was sequenced with a NextSeq 500. To correct for sequencing error and PCR bias, the TCR library protocol tagged individual cDNA molecules with unique molecular identifiers. Sequencing covered both TCR alpha and beta chains, and within each sample the abundances of alpha and beta sequences were tightly co-correlated. On the authors' methods: Decombinator V4 was used to perform V gene, J gene and CDR3 annotation of TCR sequences. Expanded TCRs were defined as changing significantly between any two time points under a Poisson model with p below 0.0001. TCR abundances were normalised to the total number of TCRs sequenced per sample and expressed as counts per million. TRAV1-2 paired with TRAJ12, TRAJ20 or TRAJ33 defined MAIT TCRs, while TRAV10 paired with TRAJ18 defined iNKT TCRs. VDJdb, accessed 1 November 2021, was searched for CMV, EBV and SARS-CoV-2 annotated TCRs, excluding TCRs annotated for multiple antigens. TCRdb handled the public reads itself, with Q25 trimming in fastp and clone calling in MiXCR, and kept productive beta chains. When rows share a CDR3 protein, they turn into one entry using the most common DNA and genes. The V and J calls and clone size are TCRdb's, not the authors'. The sample records more than 40,000 distinct CDR3 sequences, about 4% of which are singletons. The ten largest clones take up 3% of the sample.

The study was a case-control design nested within a healthcare worker cohort in London, UK, with weekly nasopharyngeal swab PCR tests and blood sampling. Healthcare workers were recruited between 23 and 31 March 2020, during the week of the UK lockdown, and were followed weekly for up to about 16 weeks. The sample holds a few counts of this clonotype. Its antigen is currently not known. Base qualities were left out, and no much larger clone turns up one base away. The rearrangement combines TRBV11-3 with TRBJ2-7, and 7 junctional nucleotides match TRBD1. Source material: whole blood. This clonotype was sampled from an adult who was a healthcare worker with PCR-confirmed SARS-CoV-2 infection or an uninfected control (not recorded which). This receptor has the CDR3 CASSRQGLSYEQYF. The sequence in DNA is TGTGCCAGCAGCCGACAGGGCCTCTCCTACGAGCAGTACTTC.